Each of the 30 T cell receptor beta chains below was sequenced from the same sample in a study of glioma-infiltrating T cells after dendritic cell vaccination. Using immunoSEQ multiplex PCR, the repertoire was profiled, and TCRdb retains in-frame clones only, with some absent. The sample records approximately 24,000 clones, just under 90% being singletons. This sample's time point: after dendritic cell vaccination, including at tumor progression/relapse. The specimen comprised blood, sampled after dendritic cell vaccination. These receptors were obtained from a human donor with glioblastoma.

This clone appeared once. The V and J genes are TRBV5-4 and TRBJ1-2, with 7 bases matching TRBD1. The CDR3 loop spans 15 amino acids. The ends lost 2 bases at V and 1 base at J; junction bases unmatched: 5. Germline CDR1 and CDR2: SGHNT and YYREEE (reference sequence). The CDR3 spells CASSLGTELNYGYTF. The CDR3 DNA sequence: TGTGCCAGCAGCTTAGGGACAGAGCTTAACTATGGCTACACCTTC.

The chain has TRBV2 and TRBJ2-7, with D uncertain. Germline lookup yields CDR1 SNHLY and CDR2 FYNNEI. Trimming took 3 bases from V and 6 from J, leaving 12 bases between them. The CDR3 has 13 residues. The CDR3 bases are TGTGCCAGCAGTGACAGGTCCAAAGGCGAGCAGTACTTC. It translates to CASSDRSKGEQYF.

This chain links TRBV5-6 with TRBJ1-1; 7 bases fit TRBD1. Losses at the gene ends were 5 bases for V and 6 bases for J; bases not matched to a gene: 7. Germline assignment: CDR1 SGHDT and CDR2 YYEEEE. There are 13 residues in the CDR3. CDR3 nucleotide sequence: TGTGCCAGCAGAGCGGACCAGGGGGCTGAAGCTTTCTTT. Encoded protein: CASRADQGAEAFF.

The chain carries TRBV7-9 and TRBJ1-1, with 10 bases fitting TRBD1. Unmatched junction bases numbered 9, after V lost 1 base and J lost 1 base. The germline V gene has CDR1 SEHNR and CDR2 FQNEAQ (reference sequence). This CDR3 is 18 amino acids long. The CDR3 is CASSLGGGDRGPNTEAFF. CDR3 bases: TGTGCCAGCAGCTTAGGGGGTGGGGACAGGGGACCGAACACTGAAGCTTTCTTT.

Notes on this clone: Additional DNA sequences in this sample encode the identical CDR3. The chain links TRBV5-6 to TRBJ1-1; perhaps TRBD1 as D (5 bases). Germline V gene lookup returns CDR1 SGHDT and CDR2 YYEEEE. V was cut by 1 base and J by 5 bases, with 6 bases left in between. The CDR3 has 12 residues. Here the CDR3 reads CASSLRGTEAFF. CDR3 nucleotide sequence: TGTGCCAGCAGCTTGAGGGGTACTGAAGCTTTCTTT. The complete variable domain, with remaining parts taken from reference TRBV5-6 and TRBJ1-1, reads DAGVTQSPTHLIKTRGQQVTLRCSPKSGHDTVSWYQQALGQGPQFIFQYYEEEERQRGNFPDRFSGHQFPNYSSELNVNALLLGDSALYLCASSLRGTEAFFGQGTRLTVV.

The chain links TRBV5-4 to TRBJ2-5; D may be TRBD2 (6 bases). The V end lost 2 bases, the J end lost 4 bases, and 18 bases lay between the germline ends. Germline lookup yields CDR1 SGHNT and CDR2 YYREEE (reference sequence). This CDR3 has 16 residues. The CDR3 loop is CASSLGGVLSGETQYF. DNA of the CDR3: TGTGCCAGCAGCTTAGGAGGGGTCCTTAGTGGAGAGACCCAGTACTTC.

The chain links TRBV27 to TRBJ1-1; possible D gene TRBD1, 5 bases. This CDR3 contains 14 residues. CDR1 is MNHEY, CDR2 SMNVEV, per germline (reference sequence). V shed 8 bases and J shed 6 bases, with 19 bases lying between them. The CDR3 nucleotides are TGTGCCAGCGCCCGACCCGGGGGTGGATCTGAAGCTTTCTTT. Translation gives CASARPGGGSEAFF.

This clone turned up a few times. The chain is built from TRBV10-3 and TRBJ2-3, with 9 bases fitting TRBD2. The length of the CDR3 is 15 residues. Germline loops: CDR1 ENHRY, CDR2 SYGVKD. V gave up 7 bases and J gave up 1 base; unmatched junction bases: 6. CDR3: CAITGRGGGTDTQYF. CDR3 in DNA: TGTGCCATCACCGGGCGGGGGGGTGGCACAGATACGCAGTATTTT.

The V and J genes are TRBV19 and TRBJ1-2, with D perhaps TRBD1 (6 bases). Trimming removed 5 bases from V and 4 bases from J, with 17 bases in between. The germline V gene encodes CDR1 LNHDA and CDR2 SQIVND (reference sequence). This CDR3 region has 15 residues. This chain's CDR3 is CASSASLTGFYGYTF. CDR3 in DNA: TGTGCCAGTAGTGCTAGTCTAACAGGGTTCTATGGCTACACCTTC.

In the case of this clone: At one of its ends the junction is not consistent with the germline gene, which may arise from a read error. The V call is TRBV5-1, the J call TRBJ2-7; a weak D match, TRBD2 (6 bases). This CDR3 spans 15 amino acids. CDR1 SGHRS and CDR2 YFSETQ come from the germline V gene. CDR3 sequence: CASSPGGEPPYVQYF. CDR3 DNA: TGCGCCAGCAGCCCCGGAGGGGAACCCCCCTACGTGCAGTACTTC. Full variable domain (missing parts from reference TRBV5-1 and TRBJ2-7): KAGVTQTPRYLIKTRGQQVTLSCSPISGHRSVSWYQQTPGQGLQFLFEYFSETQRNKGNFPGRFSGRQFSNSRSEMNVSTLELGDSALYLCASSPGGEPPYVQYFGPGTRLTVT.

This sequence joins TRBV14 and TRBJ2-3; D ambiguous. CDR3 length: 11 amino acids. The V end lost 8 bases, the J end lost 2 bases, and 5 bases lay between the germline ends. The V gene's germline CDR1 is SGHDN and CDR2 FVKESK. The CDR3 loop is CASSFTDTQYF. The CDR3 DNA is TGTGCCAGCTCATTCACAGATACGCAGTATTTT.

The V gene is TRBV2, the J gene TRBJ2-5, with 7 bases aligning to TRBD2. The CDR3 sequence is 14 residues long. In germline, CDR1 is SNHLY, CDR2 FYNNEI. J lost 1 base, V lost 8 bases, and 7 bases had no gene match. The CDR3 protein is CASDAWGGQETQYF. DNA of the CDR3: TGTGCCAGCGATGCTTGGGGGGGCCAAGAGACCCAGTACTTC.

The chain combines TRBV6-1 with TRBJ1-5, with D hard to call. The germline V gene has CDR1 MNHNS and CDR2 SASEGT. The V end lost 2 bases, the J end lost 1 base, and 12 bases lay between the germline ends. The CDR3 extends over 16 amino acids. As DNA, the CDR3 is TGTGCCAGCAGTGAATTTCACGGACTAAGCAATCAGCCCCAGCATTTT. Encoded protein: CASSEFHGLSNQPQHF.

This clone was observed a single time. V is TRBV5-4 and J is TRBJ2-5, with 12 positions matching TRBD1. This CDR3 has 16 residues. The V gene's germline CDR1 is SGHNT and CDR2 YYREEE (reference sequence). With 5 bases clipped from V and 3 bases from J, the junction kept 8 bases outside the gene matches. The CDR3 DNA sequence: TGTGCCAGCAGTCCATCCGGGACAGGGGGCGAAGAGACCCAGTACTTC. Its translation is CASSPSGTGGEETQYF.

This rearrangement joins TRBV4-1 to TRBJ1-2, with 10 bases aligning to TRBD1. With 1 base clipped from V and 5 bases from J, the junction kept 4 bases outside the gene matches. The length of the CDR3 is 15 residues. The V gene's germline CDR1 is MGHRA and CDR2 YSYEKL. CDR3 bases: TGCGCCAGCAGCCAAGTAGGACAGGGGGGATATGGCTACACCTTC. As protein: CASSQVGQGGYGYTF.

The V and J genes are TRBV6-1 and TRBJ1-1; D gene uncertain. The CDR3 sequence is 14 residues long. The germline V gene encodes CDR1 MNHNS and CDR2 SASEGT. V gave up 1 base and J gave up 1 base, with 7 bases separating them. In nucleotides, the CDR3 is TGTGCCAGCAGTGAAGTGACAAGGAACACTGAAGCTTTCTTT. Protein sequence: CASSEVTRNTEAFF.

The chain carries TRBV2 and TRBJ2-5, with D tentatively TRBD1 (7 bases). Trimming shortened V by 2 bases and J by 1 base, and 8 bases separated the two germline ends. Germline V gene data show CDR1 as SNHLY and CDR2 as FYNNEI. This CDR3 comprises 14 residues. The CDR3 DNA sequence: TGTGCCAGCAGTGAACAGGGGGGCCAAGAGACCCAGTACTTC. Amino acids: CASSEQGGQETQYF.

The gene calls are TRBV6-1 and TRBJ1-2; 12 bases agree with TRBD1. The CDR3 covers 13 residues. CDR1 is MNHNS, CDR2 SASEGT, per germline. J was trimmed by 7 bases and V by 8 bases; bases with no gene match: 5. The CDR3 bases are TGTGCCAGCGGGGGACAGGGGGCCGTTGGCTACACCTTC. It translates to CASGGQGAVGYTF.

This chain links TRBV5-1 with TRBJ2-3, with TRBD1 as a possible D gene (5 bases). The germline V and J ends were trimmed by 1 base and 1 base, with 13 bases remaining between them. From germline, CDR1 is SGHRS and CDR2 YFSETQ. This CDR3 has 16 amino acids. The CDR3 DNA sequence: TGCGCCAGCAGCTTGCGTGGGGAAGGGGGCACAGATACGCAGTATTTT. Protein sequence: CASSLRGEGGTDTQYF.

This chain connects TRBV7-9 to TRBJ2-3; possibly TRBD1 for D (6 bases). Trimming stripped 5 bases from V and 11 bases from J, with 14 bases between. There are 12 residues in the CDR3. The V gene's germline CDR1 is SEHNR and CDR2 FQNEAQ (reference sequence). CDR3 amino acids: CASSQTGLGQYF. The CDR3 DNA is TGTGCCAGCAGCCAAACAGGGTTGGGGCAGTATTTT.

The rearrangement links TRBV30 to TRBJ2-1; the match to TRBD1 covers 8 bases. The germline gives CDR1 GTSNPN, CDR2 SVGIG (reference sequence). V shed 5 bases, J shed 5 bases, and the junction held 5 bases outside the gene matches. The CDR3 is made up of 13 amino acids. For the CDR3, the DNA is TGTGCCTGGGACAGGGGCTTTGACAATGAGCAGTTCTTC. Protein product: CAWDRGFDNEQFF. The full variable domain, its missing parts supplied by reference TRBV30 and TRBJ2-1, is SQTIHQWPATLVQPVGSPLSLECTVEGTSNPNLYWYRQAAGRGLQLLFYSVGIGQISSEVPQNLSASRPQDRQFILSSKKLLLSDSGFYLCAWDRGFDNEQFFGPGTRLTVL.

This clone has only a few counts. This chain uses TRBV6-5 with TRBJ1-1; D remains unclear. Germline V gene sequence: CDR1 MNHEY, CDR2 SVGAGI. The CDR3 loop spans 13 amino acids. Trimming removed 9 bases at V and 3 bases at J, with 14 bases between. CDR3 amino acids: CASKQRLDTEAFF. CDR3 DNA: TGTGCCAGTAAACAGAGATTGGACACTGAAGCTTTCTTT.

This rearrangement joins TRBV5-1 to TRBJ2-1; D unclear. Trimming pared 4 bases from V and 0 bases from J, leaving 14 bases between. The CDR3 has 16 residues. Germline V CDR1 and CDR2: SGHRS, YFSETQ. In nucleotides, the CDR3 is TGCGCCAGCAGCCCAAGAGCGTTCAGCTCCTACAATGAGCAGTTCTTC. Amino acids: CASSPRAFSSYNEQFF.

This chain links TRBV9 with TRBJ1-2; possibly TRBD1 for D (5 bases). CDR1 is SGDLS and CDR2 is YYNGEE in the germline V gene. The V end was cut by 0 bases, the J end by 4 bases, with 13 bases between. The CDR3 runs 15 residues. CDR3 sequence: CASSVDPGGTYGYTF. The CDR3 DNA follows: TGTGCCAGCAGCGTAGATCCGGGGGGAACCTATGGCTACACCTTC.

This sequence joins TRBV4-1 and TRBJ2-1; 12 nucleotides match TRBD2. Unmatched junction bases numbered 4, after V lost 1 base and J lost 0 bases. This CDR3 has 18 residues. Germline assignment: CDR1 MGHRA and CDR2 YSYEKL. The CDR3: CASSQGLAGGPSYNEQFF. The CDR3 DNA sequence: TGCGCCAGCAGCCAAGGGCTAGCGGGGGGGCCCTCCTACAATGAGCAGTTCTTC.

The V gene is TRBV19, the J gene TRBJ1-2, with D unresolved. The CDR3 sequence is 13 residues long. Germline V CDR1 and CDR2: LNHDA, SQIVND (reference sequence). Trimming stripped 3 bases from V and 10 bases from J, with 15 bases between. CDR3 sequence reads: CASSMEGTRAYTF. CDR3 in DNA: TGTGCCAGTAGTATGGAGGGAACTAGAGCCTACACCTTC.

This sequence joins TRBV5-8 and TRBJ1-6; 9 nucleotides line up with TRBD1. Germline V gene lookup returns CDR1 SGHTS and CDR2 YDEGEE. The CDR3 spans 15 residues. The V and J ends lost 3 bases and 9 bases, in that order; junction bases with no gene match: 7. For the CDR3, the DNA is TGTGCCAGCAGCTCCGGGACAGGGAATGGTTCACCCCTCCACTTT. Translated, it gives CASSSGTGNGSPLHF.

This chain joins TRBV5-4 and TRBJ2-1, with 9 bases identical to TRBD2. The length of the CDR3 is 14 residues. V trimming: 4 bases; J trimming: 4 bases; junction bases outside the gene matches: 3. Germline loops: CDR1 SGHNT, CDR2 YYREEE (reference sequence). The CDR3 DNA follows: TGTGCCAGCAGCCCGCTAGCGGGGTACAATGAGCAGTTCTTC. Protein: CASSPLAGYNEQFF. Drawing the rest from reference TRBV5-4 and TRBJ2-1, the complete variable domain is ETGVTQSPTHLIKTRGQQVTLRCSSQSGHNTVSWYQQALGQGPQFIFQYYREEENGRGNFPPRFSGLQFPNYSSELNVNALELDDSALYLCASSPLAGYNEQFFGPGTRLTVL.

The rearrangement joins TRBV5-6 to TRBJ1-1, with D unclear. The germline V gene encodes CDR1 SGHDT and CDR2 YYEEEE. Trimming cost V 2 bases and J 1 base, with 6 bases left between them. This CDR3 is built from 13 residues. The CDR3 loop reads CASSFGPNTEAFF. CDR3 DNA sequence: TGTGCCAGCAGCTTCGGTCCGAACACTGAAGCTTTCTTT.

This chain's CDR3 is CASSLGTGPGNTIYF. The CDR3 DNA reads as TGTGCCAGCTCCCTCGGGACAGGCCCCGGAAACACCATATATTTT. This chain uses TRBV18 with TRBJ1-3; 8 nucleotides line up with TRBD1. The J segment lost 4 bases and the V segment lost 6 bases, leaving 8 bases of the junction unmatched. CDR3 length: 15 residues. Per germline, CDR1 KGHSH and CDR2 LQKENI.